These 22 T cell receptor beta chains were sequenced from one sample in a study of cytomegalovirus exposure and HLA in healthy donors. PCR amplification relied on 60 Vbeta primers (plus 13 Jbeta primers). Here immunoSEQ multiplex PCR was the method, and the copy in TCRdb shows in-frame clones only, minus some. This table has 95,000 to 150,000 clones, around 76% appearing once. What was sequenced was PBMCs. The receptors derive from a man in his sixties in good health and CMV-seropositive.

The CDR3 loop is CASSPGPGNTEAFF. The CDR3 nucleotides read TGTGCCAGCAGCCCTGGGCCAGGGAACACTGAAGCTTTCTTT. V and J are TRBV9 and TRBJ1-1; D is unresolved. V was pared by 4 bases and J by 1 base, with 11 bases between. Germline V gene sequence: CDR1 SGDLS, CDR2 YYNGEE. The CDR3 length is 14 residues.

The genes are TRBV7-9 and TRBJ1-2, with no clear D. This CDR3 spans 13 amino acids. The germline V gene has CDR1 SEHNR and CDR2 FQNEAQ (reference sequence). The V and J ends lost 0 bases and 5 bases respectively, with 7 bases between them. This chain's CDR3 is CASSLAERYGYTF. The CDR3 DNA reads TGTGCCAGCAGCTTAGCGGAGAGATATGGCTACACCTTC.

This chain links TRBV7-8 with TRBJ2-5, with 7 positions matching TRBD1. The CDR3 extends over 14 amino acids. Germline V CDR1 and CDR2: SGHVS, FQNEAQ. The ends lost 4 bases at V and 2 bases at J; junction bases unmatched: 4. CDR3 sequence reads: CASSWGQLQETQYF. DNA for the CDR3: TGTGCCAGCAGCTGGGGACAGCTTCAAGAGACCCAGTACTTC.

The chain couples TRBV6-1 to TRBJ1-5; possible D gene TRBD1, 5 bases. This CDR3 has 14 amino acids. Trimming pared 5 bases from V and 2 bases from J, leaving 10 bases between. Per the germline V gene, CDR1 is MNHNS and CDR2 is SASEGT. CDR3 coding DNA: TGTGCCAGCAGTTCTTCCAGGGGCAATCAGCCCCAGCATTTT. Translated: CASSSSRGNQPQHF.

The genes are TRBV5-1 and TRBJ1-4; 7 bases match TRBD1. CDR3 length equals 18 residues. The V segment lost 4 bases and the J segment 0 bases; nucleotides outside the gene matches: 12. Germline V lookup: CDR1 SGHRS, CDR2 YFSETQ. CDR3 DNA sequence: TGCGCCAGCAGCGCGTCCGGGACAGCTCTAGCAACTAATGAAAAACTGTTTTTT. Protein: CASSASGTALATNEKLFF.

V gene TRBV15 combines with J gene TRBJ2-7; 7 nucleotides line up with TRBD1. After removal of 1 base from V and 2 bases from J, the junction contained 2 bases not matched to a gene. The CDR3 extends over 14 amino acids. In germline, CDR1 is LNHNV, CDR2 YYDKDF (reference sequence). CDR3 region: CATSRGQGPYEQYF. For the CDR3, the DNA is TGTGCCACCAGCAGAGGACAGGGACCCTACGAGCAGTACTTC.

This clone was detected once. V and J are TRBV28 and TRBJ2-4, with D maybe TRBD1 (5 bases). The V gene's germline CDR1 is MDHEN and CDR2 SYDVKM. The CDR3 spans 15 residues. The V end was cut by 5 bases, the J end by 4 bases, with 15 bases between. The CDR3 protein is CASSGYRQKKNIQYF. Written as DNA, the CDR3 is TGTGCCAGCAGTGGCTACCGACAGAAAAAAAACATTCAGTACTTC.

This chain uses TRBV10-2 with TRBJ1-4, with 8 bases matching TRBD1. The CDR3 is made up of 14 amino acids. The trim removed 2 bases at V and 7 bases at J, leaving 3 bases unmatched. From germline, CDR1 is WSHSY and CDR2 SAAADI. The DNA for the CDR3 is TGCGCCAGCAGTGAGCAGGGGGCGGGTGAAAAACTGTTTTTT. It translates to CASSEQGAGEKLFF.

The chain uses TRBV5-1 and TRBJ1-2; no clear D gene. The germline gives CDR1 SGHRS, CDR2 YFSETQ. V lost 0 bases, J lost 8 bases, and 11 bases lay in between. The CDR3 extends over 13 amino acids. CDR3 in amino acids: CASSLEGSGGYTF. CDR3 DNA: TGCGCCAGCAGCTTGGAAGGCAGCGGCGGCTACACCTTC. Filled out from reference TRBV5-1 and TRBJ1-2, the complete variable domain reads KAGVTQTPRYLIKTRGQQVTLSCSPISGHRSVSWYQQTPGQGLQFLFEYFSETQRNKGNFPGRFSGRQFSNSRSEMNVSTLELGDSALYLCASSLEGSGGYTFGSGTRLTVV.

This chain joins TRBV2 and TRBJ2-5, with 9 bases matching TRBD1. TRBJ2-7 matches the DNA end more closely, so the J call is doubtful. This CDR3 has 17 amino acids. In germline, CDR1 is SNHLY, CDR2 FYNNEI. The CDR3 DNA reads TGTGCCAGCAGTGATCCTGAGAGGGGGACAGGGTGGGGCGAGCAGTACTTC. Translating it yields CASSDPERGTGWGEQYF.

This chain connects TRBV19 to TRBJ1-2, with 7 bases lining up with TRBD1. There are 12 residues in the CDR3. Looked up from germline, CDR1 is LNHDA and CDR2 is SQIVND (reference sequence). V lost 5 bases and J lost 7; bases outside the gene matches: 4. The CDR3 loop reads CASSEGAPGYTF. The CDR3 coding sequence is TGTGCCAGTAGTGAGGGGGCGCCTGGCTACACCTTC.

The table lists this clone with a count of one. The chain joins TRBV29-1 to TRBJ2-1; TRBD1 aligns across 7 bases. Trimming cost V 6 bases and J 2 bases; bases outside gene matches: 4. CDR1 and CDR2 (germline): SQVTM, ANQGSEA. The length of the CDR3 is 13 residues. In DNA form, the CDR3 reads TGCAGCGTCCGACAGGGAGCCTACAATGAGCAGTTCTTC. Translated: CSVRQGAYNEQFF.

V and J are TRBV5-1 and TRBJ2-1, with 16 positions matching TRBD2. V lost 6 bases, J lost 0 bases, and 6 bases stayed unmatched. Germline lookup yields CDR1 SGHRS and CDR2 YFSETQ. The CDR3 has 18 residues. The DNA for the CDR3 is TGCGCCAGCACACAGGGACTAGCGGGAGGGATCTCCTACAATGAGCAGTTCTTC. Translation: CASTQGLAGGISYNEQFF.

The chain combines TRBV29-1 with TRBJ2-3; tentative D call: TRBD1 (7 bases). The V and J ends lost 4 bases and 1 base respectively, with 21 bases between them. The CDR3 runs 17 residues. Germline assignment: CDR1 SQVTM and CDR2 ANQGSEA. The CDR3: CSVGAGQPPRGTDTQYF. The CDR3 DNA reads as TGCAGCGTTGGGGCGGGACAGCCGCCTAGGGGCACAGATACGCAGTATTTT.

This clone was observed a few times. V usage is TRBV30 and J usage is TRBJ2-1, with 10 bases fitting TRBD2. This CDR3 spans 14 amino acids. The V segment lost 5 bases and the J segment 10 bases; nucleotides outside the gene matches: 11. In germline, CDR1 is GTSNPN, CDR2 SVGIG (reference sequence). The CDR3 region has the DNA TGTGCCTGGTTCGCCAGCGGGAGGGCCGGAGAGCAGTTCTTC. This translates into CAWFASGRAGEQFF. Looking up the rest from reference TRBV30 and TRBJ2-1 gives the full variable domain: SQTIHQWPATLVQPVGSPLSLECTVEGTSNPNLYWYRQAAGRGLQLLFYSVGIGQISSEVPQNLSASRPQDRQFILSSKKLLLSDSGFYLCAWFASGRAGEQFFGPGTRLTVL.

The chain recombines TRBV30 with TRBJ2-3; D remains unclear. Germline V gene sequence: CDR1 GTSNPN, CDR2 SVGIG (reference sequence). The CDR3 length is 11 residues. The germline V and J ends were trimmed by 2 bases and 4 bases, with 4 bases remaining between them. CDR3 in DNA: TGTGCCTGGAGTAGCCCAGATACGCAGTATTTT. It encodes CAWSSPDTQYF.

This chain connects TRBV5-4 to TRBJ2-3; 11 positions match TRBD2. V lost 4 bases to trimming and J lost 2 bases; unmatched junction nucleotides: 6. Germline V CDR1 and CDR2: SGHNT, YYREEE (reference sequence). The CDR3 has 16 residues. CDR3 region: CASSVVAGGVTDTQYF. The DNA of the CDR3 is TGTGCCAGCAGCGTAGTAGCGGGAGGGGTCACAGATACGCAGTATTTT.

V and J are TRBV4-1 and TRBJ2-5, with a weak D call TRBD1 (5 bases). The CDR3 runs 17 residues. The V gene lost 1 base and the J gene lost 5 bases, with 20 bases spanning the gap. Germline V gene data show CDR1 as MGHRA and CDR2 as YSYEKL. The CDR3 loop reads CASSQVAEPQGSETQYF. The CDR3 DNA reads TGCGCCAGCAGCCAAGTTGCTGAGCCTCAGGGATCGGAGACCCAGTACTTC.

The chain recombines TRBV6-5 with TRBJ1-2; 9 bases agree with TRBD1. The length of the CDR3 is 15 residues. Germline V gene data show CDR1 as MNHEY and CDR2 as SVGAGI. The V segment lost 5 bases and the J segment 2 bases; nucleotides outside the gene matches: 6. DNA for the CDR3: TGTGCCAGCAGTCCCACCGGGACAGGGAACTATGGCTACACCTTC. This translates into CASSPTGTGNYGYTF.

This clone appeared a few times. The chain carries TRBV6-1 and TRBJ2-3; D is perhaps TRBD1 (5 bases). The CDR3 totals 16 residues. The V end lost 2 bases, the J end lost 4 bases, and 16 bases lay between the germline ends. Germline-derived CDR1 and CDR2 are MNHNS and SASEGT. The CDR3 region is CASSEHATETADTQYF. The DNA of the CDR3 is TGTGCCAGCAGTGAACATGCGACAGAGACCGCAGATACGCAGTATTTT.

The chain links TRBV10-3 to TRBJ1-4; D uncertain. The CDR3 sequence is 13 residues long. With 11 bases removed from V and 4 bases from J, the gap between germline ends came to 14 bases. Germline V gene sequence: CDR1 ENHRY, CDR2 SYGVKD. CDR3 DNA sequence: TGTGCCTCTCGCTCCAGTGATAATGAAAAACTGTTTTTT. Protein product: CASRSSDNEKLFF.

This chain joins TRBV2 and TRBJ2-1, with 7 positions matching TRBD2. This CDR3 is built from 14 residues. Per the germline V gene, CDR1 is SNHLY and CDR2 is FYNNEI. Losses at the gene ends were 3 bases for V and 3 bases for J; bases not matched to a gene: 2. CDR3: CASSEGGIYNEQFF. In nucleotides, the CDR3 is TGTGCCAGCAGTGAGGGGGGGATCTACAATGAGCAGTTCTTC.